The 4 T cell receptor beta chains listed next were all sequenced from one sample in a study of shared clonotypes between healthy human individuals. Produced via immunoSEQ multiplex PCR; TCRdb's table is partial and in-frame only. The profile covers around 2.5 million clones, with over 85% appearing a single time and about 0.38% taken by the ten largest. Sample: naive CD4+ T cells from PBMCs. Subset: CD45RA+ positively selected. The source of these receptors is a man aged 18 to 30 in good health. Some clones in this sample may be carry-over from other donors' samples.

The CDR3 coding sequence is TGTGCCAGCAGCTTATATTCCCGGATCTCTGGGGCCAACGTCCTGACTTTC. Encoded protein: CASSLYSRISGANVLTF. This chain uses TRBV7-2 with TRBJ2-6, with D uncertain. The V end was cut by 2 bases, the J end by 0 bases, with 11 bases between. Looked up from germline, CDR1 is SGHTA and CDR2 is FQGNSA. The length of the CDR3 is 17 residues.

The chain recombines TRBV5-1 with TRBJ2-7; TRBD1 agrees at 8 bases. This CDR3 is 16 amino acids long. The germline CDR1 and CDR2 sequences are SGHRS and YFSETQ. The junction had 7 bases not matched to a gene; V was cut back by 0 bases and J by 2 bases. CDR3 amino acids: CASSLEPTGAPYEQYF. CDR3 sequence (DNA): TGCGCCAGCAGCTTGGAGCCGACAGGGGCCCCCTACGAGCAGTACTTC.

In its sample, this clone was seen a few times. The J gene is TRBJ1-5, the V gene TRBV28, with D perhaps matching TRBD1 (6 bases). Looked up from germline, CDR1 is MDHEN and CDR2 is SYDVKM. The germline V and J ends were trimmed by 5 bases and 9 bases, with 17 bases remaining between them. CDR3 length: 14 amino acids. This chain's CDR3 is CASSAGHRGGPQHF. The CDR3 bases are TGTGCCAGCAGTGCGGGACATCGGGGAGGGCCCCAGCATTTT.

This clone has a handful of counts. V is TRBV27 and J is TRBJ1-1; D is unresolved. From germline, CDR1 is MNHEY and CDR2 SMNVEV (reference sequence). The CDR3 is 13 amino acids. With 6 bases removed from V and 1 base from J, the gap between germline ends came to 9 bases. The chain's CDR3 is CASSPRANTEAFF. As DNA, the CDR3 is TGTGCCAGCAGCCCCAGAGCGAACACTGAAGCTTTCTTT.